This T cell receptor (beta chain) was identified during a study of cytomegalovirus exposure and HLA in healthy donors. V was cut by 6 bases and J by 7 bases, with 25 bases left in between. Germline V gene data show CDR1 as SGHNT and CDR2 as YYREEE (reference sequence). The CDR3 is 16 amino acids. Study-level results: 87-base-pair reads could not separate some V segments, including TRBV6-2 and TRBV6-3. The sole available immune exposure information was CMV serostatus. In all likelihood, a cluster of highly shared sequence variants was a sequencing artifact. Confirmation in vitro established that three CMV-associated chains were specific for CMV antigens.

Use of 60 Vbeta and 13 Jbeta primers characterized the PCR. Assay used: immunoSEQ multiplex PCR; TCRdb lists only in-frame clones, some missing. The sample yields about 150,000 clones, of which the top ten take up 1.6%. Note on this clone: No antigen is known for it.

V gene TRBV5-4 combines with J gene TRBJ1-2; D may be TRBD1 (6 bases). The sequenced sample consisted of PBMCs. The clonotype originates from a woman aged 50 to 65 in good health and CMV-seronegative. In nucleotides, the CDR3 is TGTGCCAGCACCCCGGGAGGGACAACCCCCCCCGGTGGCTACACCTTC. This codes for CASTPGGTTPPGGYTF.